Sequencing of this TCR beta chain was carried out in a study of T cell changes during pregnancy in multiple sclerosis. This CDR3 region has 14 residues. Germline V lookup: CDR1 MNHEY, CDR2 SMNVEV (reference sequence). Trimming removed 5 bases at V and 3 bases at J, with 12 bases between. Repertoires were generated with immunoSEQ multiplex PCR, while TCRdb's copy carries only in-frame clones and drops some. The sample includes tens of thousands of clones, about 91% of them seen just once. The chain couples TRBV27 to TRBJ2-3; unclear D gene. This receptor was taken from a female donor with multiple sclerosis, enrolled in a pregnancy study. This sample comprised peripheral blood, obtained after pregnancy. The CDR3 spells CASSPLTRTDTQYF. The CDR3 region has the DNA TGTGCCAGCAGTCCCCTCACCAGGACAGATACGCAGTATTTT.